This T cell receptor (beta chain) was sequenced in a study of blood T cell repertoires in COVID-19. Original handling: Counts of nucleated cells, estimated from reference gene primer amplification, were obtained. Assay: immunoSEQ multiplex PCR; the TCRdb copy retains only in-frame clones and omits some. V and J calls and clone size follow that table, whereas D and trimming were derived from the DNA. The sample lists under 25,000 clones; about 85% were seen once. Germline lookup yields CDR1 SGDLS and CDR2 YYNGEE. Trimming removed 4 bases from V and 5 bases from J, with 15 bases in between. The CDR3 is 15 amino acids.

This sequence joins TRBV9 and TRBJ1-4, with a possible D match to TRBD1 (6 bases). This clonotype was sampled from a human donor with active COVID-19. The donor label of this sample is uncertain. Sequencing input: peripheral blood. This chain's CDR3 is CASSPTGQGNEKLFF. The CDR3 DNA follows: TGTGCCAGCAGCCCCACGGGCCAGGGGAATGAAAAACTGTTTTTT.